This T cell receptor (beta chain) is drawn from a study of blood T cell repertoires in COVID-19. Background on the study: Some COVID-19 samples were acute and others convalescent; all came from the United States, Italy and Spain. From T cells, B-cell-depleted T cells, or PBMCs came the material, which was cDNA or gDNA.

Original processing notes: Estimation of nucleated cell counts relied on the amplification of reference gene primers. Here immunoSEQ multiplex PCR was the method, and the copy in TCRdb shows in-frame clones only, minus some. For V, J and clone size, that table is used; D and trimming come from the DNA. The profile covers roughly 160,000 clones, with around nine tenths appearing a single time and about a tenth taken by the ten largest. The CDR3 has 14 residues. Germline lookup yields CDR1 GTSNPN and CDR2 SVGIG (reference sequence). V was pared by 1 base and J by 1 base, with 8 bases between. Sequencing input: peripheral blood. J is TRBJ2-4 and V is TRBV30, with D possibly matching TRBD2 (6 bases). The clonotype was recovered from an older woman with COVID-19, enrolled during active disease. The CDR3 sequence: CAWSGGRAKNIQYF. The CDR3 DNA follows: TGTGCCTGGAGTGGGGGGAGGGCCAAAAACATTCAGTACTTC.